One sample yielded the 18 T cell receptor beta chains listed below, sequenced in a study of cytomegalovirus exposure and HLA in healthy donors. The primer mix had 60 Vbeta and 13 Jbeta primers. Only in-frame clones appear in the TCRdb table, and some are missing; sequencing was by immunoSEQ multiplex PCR. Of about 260,000 clones listed, roughly 70% are singletons. Specimen: PBMCs. Every receptor here comes from a female donor in good health and CMV-seronegative.

The V and J genes are TRBV19 and TRBJ2-4, with 7 nucleotides matching TRBD2. This CDR3 has 17 residues. The V gene's germline CDR1 is LNHDA and CDR2 SQIVND (reference sequence). V trimming: 6 bases; J trimming: 1 base; junction bases outside the gene matches: 12. The CDR3 sequence is CASRNWGTSAAKNIQYF. For the CDR3, the DNA is TGTGCCAGTAGAAATTGGGGCACTAGCGCCGCCAAAAACATTCAGTACTTC.

The chain is built from TRBV4-1 and TRBJ2-7; a weak D match, TRBD2 (6 bases). V lost 7 bases and J lost 2, with 12 bases in between. The germline V gene encodes CDR1 MGHRA and CDR2 YSYEKL. The length of the CDR3 is 13 residues. The CDR3 DNA reads as TGCGCCAGCAAGGGCGTAGCGGCCTACGAGCAGTACTTC. This gives the protein CASKGVAAYEQYF.

In DNA, the CDR3 is TGTGCCAGCAGCTTAGTTCTCGACAGGGGAGGGGAGACCCAGTACTTC. Translating gives CASSLVLDRGGETQYF. The V and J genes are TRBV7-2 and TRBJ2-5; TRBD1 is a possible D gene (8 bases). Per germline, CDR1 SGHTA and CDR2 FQGNSA. The CDR3 covers 16 residues. Trimming removed 1 base at V and 5 bases at J, with 17 bases between. Combining the CDR3 with reference TRBV7-2 and TRBJ2-5 gives the whole variable domain GAGVSQSPSNKVTEKGKDVELRCDPISGHTALYWYRQSLGQGLEFLIYFQGNSAPDKSGLPSDRFSAERTGGSVSTLTIQRTQQEDSAVYLCASSLVLDRGGETQYFGPGTRLLVL.

This clone is a singleton in its sample. The V call is TRBV7-6, the J call TRBJ2-1, with TRBD2 matching over 11 bases. Trimming cost V 4 bases and J 3 bases; bases outside gene matches: 5. Germline values: CDR1 SGHVS, CDR2 FNYEAQ. The CDR3 totals 16 residues. DNA for the CDR3: TGTGCCAGCAGCTCGAGACTAGCGGGACACTACAATGAGCAGTTCTTC. It translates to CASSSRLAGHYNEQFF.

The V and J genes are TRBV6-1 and TRBJ2-1, with TRBD2 as a possible D gene (5 bases). Germline CDR1 MNHNS, CDR2 SASEGT. The CDR3 is made up of 14 amino acids. The V end was cut by 6 bases, the J end by 4 bases, with 13 bases between. CDR3 sequence (DNA): TGTGCCAGCAGAGGCGGAGGCGGGTACAATGAGCAGTTCTTC. It codes for CASRGGGGYNEQFF.

The chain employs TRBV5-6 and TRBJ1-3; 9 bases match TRBD1. CDR1 is SGHDT, CDR2 YYEEEE, per germline. There are 16 residues in the CDR3. V was clipped by 4 bases and J by 0 bases; unmatched bases: 5. The CDR3 DNA reads TGTGCCAGCAGCACCGGGACAGGGAGCTCTGGAAACACCATATATTTT. Residues: CASSTGTGSSGNTIYF.

This chain joins TRBV10-1 and TRBJ1-1; 7 bases fit TRBD1. The ends lost 6 bases at V and 0 bases at J; junction bases unmatched: 10. Looked up from germline, CDR1 is WNHNN and CDR2 is SYGVQD (reference sequence). The CDR3 is 16 amino acids. CDR3 amino acids: CASSLNPQGLNTEAFF. The CDR3 nucleotides read TGCGCCAGCAGCCTAAATCCACAGGGGTTGAACACTGAAGCTTTCTTT.

The chain uses TRBV5-4 and TRBJ2-5; the match to TRBD1 covers 7 bases. The J call is doubtful: the DNA matches TRBJ2-7 better. The germline V gene encodes CDR1 SGHNT and CDR2 YYREEE (reference sequence). The CDR3 has 13 amino acids. DNA for the CDR3: TGTGCCGGAAGGGGGCGACTCACCTACGAGCAGTACTTC. Translating gives CAGRGRLTYEQYF.

The chain joins TRBV5-1 to TRBJ2-2; D possibly corresponds to TRBD2 (5 bases). Germline loops: CDR1 SGHRS, CDR2 YFSETQ. The V end was cut by 2 bases, the J end by 7 bases, with 18 bases between. This CDR3 is built from 16 residues. CDR3 in DNA: TGCGCCAGCAGCTTCTACGGTGGCAGAGAGGGCGGGGAGCTGTTTTTT. Protein: CASSFYGGREGGELFF.

V and J are TRBV7-2 and TRBJ2-1; D remains ambiguous. V was shortened by 0 bases and J by 3 bases, with 9 bases between the two germline ends. The length of the CDR3 is 15 residues. Germline V CDR1 and CDR2: SGHTA, FQGNSA. The chain's CDR3 is CASSLAALYYNEQFF. The CDR3 DNA reads TGTGCCAGCAGCTTAGCGGCCTTATACTACAATGAGCAGTTCTTC.

This chain links TRBV5-5 with TRBJ1-2; D is undetermined. The CDR3 runs 11 residues. Germline V CDR1 and CDR2: SGHKS, YYEKEE (reference sequence). The ends were cut back, 9 bases at V and 7 bases at J, with 13 bases in the middle. The CDR3 region has the DNA TGTGCCACCGGCGGCGGGTCTGGCTACACCTTC. Amino acids: CATGGGSGYTF. The whole variable domain, remainder taken from reference TRBV5-5 and TRBJ1-2, is DAGVTQSPTHLIKTRGQQVTLRCSPISGHKSVSWYQQVLGQGPQFIFQYYEKEERGRGNFPDRFSARQFPNYSSELNVNALLLGDSALYLCATGGGSGYTFGSGTRLTVV.

This chain uses TRBV5-1 with TRBJ2-1; 14 bases match TRBD2. After removal of 2 bases from V and 6 bases from J, the junction contained 16 bases not matched to a gene. Looked up from germline, CDR1 is SGHRS and CDR2 is YFSETQ. This CDR3 has 20 amino acids. The CDR3 here is CASSFGGTFGTSGSINEQFF. The CDR3 nucleotides read TGCGCCAGCAGCTTTGGCGGGACTTTTGGGACTAGCGGGAGCATCAATGAGCAGTTCTTC.

The V gene is TRBV15, the J gene TRBJ1-2; 7 bases are shared with TRBD1. Germline CDR1 is LNHNV and CDR2 is YYDKDF (reference sequence). V shed 3 bases, J shed 5 bases, and the junction held 6 bases outside the gene matches. CDR3 length equals 14 residues. The CDR3 region is CATSSLGGWYGYTF. The CDR3 coding sequence is TGTGCCACCAGCAGCCTAGGGGGCTGGTATGGCTACACCTTC.

This sequence joins TRBV19 and TRBJ2-2; 10 nucleotides line up with TRBD2. The CDR3 runs 17 residues. V gave up 5 bases and J gave up 0 bases; unmatched junction bases: 6. Germline V gene data show CDR1 as LNHDA and CDR2 as SQIVND (reference sequence). CDR3 amino acids: CASSWTSGTANTGELFF. In DNA, the CDR3 is TGTGCCAGTAGTTGGACTAGCGGCACCGCGAACACCGGGGAGCTGTTTTTT.

The rearrangement uses TRBV11-2 and TRBJ2-2; 8 nucleotides match TRBD1. The CDR3 loop spans 14 amino acids. CDR1 and CDR2 (germline): SGHAT, FQNNGV. Losses at the gene ends were 10 bases for V and 0 bases for J; bases not matched to a gene: 4. CDR3 DNA sequence: TGTGCCACCTGGACAGGGACGAACACCGGGGAGCTGTTTTTT. Its protein is CATWTGTNTGELFF.

The chain carries TRBV11-3 and TRBJ2-7, with D perhaps TRBD2 (6 bases). The CDR3 consists of 15 residues. The ends were cut back, 1 base at V and 3 bases at J, with 13 bases in the middle. Germline CDR1 is SGHNT and CDR2 is YENEEA. The chain's CDR3 is CASSLGRVRFYEQYF. The CDR3 DNA reads as TGTGCCAGCAGCTTAGGGAGGGTGCGGTTCTACGAGCAGTACTTC.

This clone was observed a single time. The junction shows a germline mismatch at one end, possibly a read error. The rearrangement uses TRBV7-9 and TRBJ2-1; 8 positions match TRBD2. The CDR3 has 16 residues. Germline V gene lookup returns CDR1 SEHNR and CDR2 FQNEAQ (reference sequence). For the CDR3, the DNA is TGTTCCAGCAGCTTAGGAAGCGGGAGTGGGTACAATGAGCAGTTCTTC. Translated, it gives CSSSLGSGSGYNEQFF.

As regards this clone: Different DNA sequences within this sample yield the same CDR3. The chain carries TRBV20-1 and TRBJ2-5; no clear D. Germline CDR1 and CDR2: DFQATT and SNEGSKA (reference sequence). Trimming pared 6 bases from V and 5 bases from J, leaving 7 bases between. This CDR3 has 10 amino acids. The CDR3 reads CSASLETQYF. The DNA for the CDR3 is TGCAGTGCGTCACTGGAGACCCAGTACTTC.